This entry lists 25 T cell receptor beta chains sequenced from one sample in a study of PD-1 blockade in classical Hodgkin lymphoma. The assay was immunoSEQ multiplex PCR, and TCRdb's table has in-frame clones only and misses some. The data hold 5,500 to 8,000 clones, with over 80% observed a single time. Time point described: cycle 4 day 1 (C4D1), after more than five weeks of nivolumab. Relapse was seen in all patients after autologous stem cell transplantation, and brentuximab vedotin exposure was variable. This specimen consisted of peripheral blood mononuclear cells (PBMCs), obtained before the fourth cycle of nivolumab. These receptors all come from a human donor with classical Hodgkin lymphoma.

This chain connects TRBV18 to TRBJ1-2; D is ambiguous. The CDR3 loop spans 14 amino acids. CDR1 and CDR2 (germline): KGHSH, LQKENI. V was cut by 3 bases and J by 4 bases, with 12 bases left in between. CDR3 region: CASSPNLSGYGYTF. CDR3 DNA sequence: TGTGCCAGCTCACCCAATCTGTCTGGCTATGGCTACACCTTC.

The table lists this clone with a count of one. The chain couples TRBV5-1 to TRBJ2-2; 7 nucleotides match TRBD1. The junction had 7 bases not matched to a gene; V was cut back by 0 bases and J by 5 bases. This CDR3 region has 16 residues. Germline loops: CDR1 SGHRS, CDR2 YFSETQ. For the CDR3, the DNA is TGCGCCAGCAGCTTGGAACAATGGACAGGAACCGGGGAGCTGTTTTTT. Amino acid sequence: CASSLEQWTGTGELFF.

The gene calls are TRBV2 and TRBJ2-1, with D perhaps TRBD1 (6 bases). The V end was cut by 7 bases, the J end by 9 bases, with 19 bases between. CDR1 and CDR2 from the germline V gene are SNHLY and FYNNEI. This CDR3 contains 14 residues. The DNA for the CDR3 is TGTGCCAGCAATCGGATGGGCAGGGGTGGTGAGCAGTTCTTC. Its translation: CASNRMGRGGEQFF.

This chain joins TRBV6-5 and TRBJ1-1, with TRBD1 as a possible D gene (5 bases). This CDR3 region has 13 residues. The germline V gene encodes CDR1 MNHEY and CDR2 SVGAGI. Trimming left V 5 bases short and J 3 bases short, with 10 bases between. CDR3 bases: TGTGCCAGCAGTGTGCAGGGATACACTGAAGCTTTCTTT. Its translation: CASSVQGYTEAFF.

This CDR3 reads CASKDRNSGNTIYF. Here the CDR3 DNA reads TGTGCCAGCAAGGACAGAAACTCTGGAAACACCATATATTTT. The chain is built from TRBV6-5 and TRBJ1-3; D might be TRBD1 (6 bases). V was trimmed by 7 bases and J by 0 bases, leaving 10 bases between them. CDR3 length: 14 residues. Germline V gene data show CDR1 as MNHEY and CDR2 as SVGAGI.

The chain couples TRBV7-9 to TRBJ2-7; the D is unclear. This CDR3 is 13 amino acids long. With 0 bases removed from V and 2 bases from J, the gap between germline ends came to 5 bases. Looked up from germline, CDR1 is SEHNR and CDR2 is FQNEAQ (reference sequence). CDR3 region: CASSLAGPYEQYF. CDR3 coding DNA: TGTGCCAGCAGCTTAGCAGGGCCCTACGAGCAGTACTTC.

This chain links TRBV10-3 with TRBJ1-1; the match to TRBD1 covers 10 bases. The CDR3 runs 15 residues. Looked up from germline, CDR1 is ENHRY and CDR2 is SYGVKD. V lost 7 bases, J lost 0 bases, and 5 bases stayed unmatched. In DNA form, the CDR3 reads TGTGCCATCACCCCGGGACAGGGGTTGAACACTGAAGCTTTCTTT. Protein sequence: CAITPGQGLNTEAFF.

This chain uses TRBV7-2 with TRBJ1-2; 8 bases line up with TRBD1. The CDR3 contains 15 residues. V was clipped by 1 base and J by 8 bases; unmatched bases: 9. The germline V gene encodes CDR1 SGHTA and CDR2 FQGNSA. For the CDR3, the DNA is TGTGCCAGCAGCTTAGTGCAGGGGGCGAAGGCGGGCTACACCTTC. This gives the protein CASSLVQGAKAGYTF. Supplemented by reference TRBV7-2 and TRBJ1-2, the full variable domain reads GAGVSQSPSNKVTEKGKDVELRCDPISGHTALYWYRQSLGQGLEFLIYFQGNSAPDKSGLPSDRFSAERTGGSVSTLTIQRTQQEDSAVYLCASSLVQGAKAGYTFGSGTRLTVV.

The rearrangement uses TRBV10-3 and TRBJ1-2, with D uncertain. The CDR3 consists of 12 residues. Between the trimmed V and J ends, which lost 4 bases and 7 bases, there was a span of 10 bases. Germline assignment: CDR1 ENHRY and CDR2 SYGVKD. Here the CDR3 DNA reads TGTGCCATCAGTGGTTCGTCGCGTGGCTACACCTTC. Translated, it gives CAISGSSRGYTF.

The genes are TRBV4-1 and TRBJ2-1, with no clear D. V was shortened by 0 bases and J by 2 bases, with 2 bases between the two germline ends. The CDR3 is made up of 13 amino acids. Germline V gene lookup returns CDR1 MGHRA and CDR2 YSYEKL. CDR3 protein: CASSQDAYNEQFF. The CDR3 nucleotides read TGCGCCAGCAGCCAAGATGCCTACAATGAGCAGTTCTTC.

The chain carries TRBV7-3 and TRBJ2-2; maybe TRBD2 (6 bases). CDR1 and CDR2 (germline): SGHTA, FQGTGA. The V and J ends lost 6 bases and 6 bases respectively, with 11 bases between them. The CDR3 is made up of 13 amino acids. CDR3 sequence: CASREGRPGELFF. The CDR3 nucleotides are TGTGCCAGCAGGGAGGGGAGGCCCGGGGAGCTGTTTTTT.

CDR3 amino acids: CASSGVGADYGYTF. The CDR3 DNA is TGTGCCAGCAGTGGAGTGGGCGCGGACTATGGCTACACCTTC. The chain is built from TRBV6-5 and TRBJ1-2, with D hard to call. CDR1 is MNHEY, CDR2 SVGAGI, per germline. The CDR3 runs 14 residues. V lost 5 bases and J 3 bases, leaving 13 bases between the germline ends.

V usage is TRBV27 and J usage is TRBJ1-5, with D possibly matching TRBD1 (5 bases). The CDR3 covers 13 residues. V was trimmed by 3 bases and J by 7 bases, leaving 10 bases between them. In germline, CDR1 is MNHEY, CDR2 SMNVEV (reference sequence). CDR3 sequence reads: CASSFTGHQPQHF. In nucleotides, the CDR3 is TGTGCCAGCAGTTTTACAGGTCACCAGCCCCAGCATTTT.

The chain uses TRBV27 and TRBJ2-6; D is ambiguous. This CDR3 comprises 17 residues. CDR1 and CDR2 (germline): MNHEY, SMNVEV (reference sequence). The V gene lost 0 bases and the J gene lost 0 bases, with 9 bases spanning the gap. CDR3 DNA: TGTGCCAGCAGTTTATCATCCCTCCTCTCTGGGGCCAACGTCCTGACTTTC. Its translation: CASSLSSLLSGANVLTF.

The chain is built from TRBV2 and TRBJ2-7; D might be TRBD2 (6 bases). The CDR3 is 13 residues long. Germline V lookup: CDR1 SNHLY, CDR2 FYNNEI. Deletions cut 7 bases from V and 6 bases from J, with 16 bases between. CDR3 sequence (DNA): TGTGCCAGCATGTTGACGCGGGGACGCGAGCAGTACTTC. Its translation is CASMLTRGREQYF.

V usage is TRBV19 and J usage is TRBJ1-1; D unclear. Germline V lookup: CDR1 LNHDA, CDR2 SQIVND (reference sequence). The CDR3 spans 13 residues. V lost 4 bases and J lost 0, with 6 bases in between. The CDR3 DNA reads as TGTGCCAGTAGTAAGGATATGAACACTGAAGCTTTCTTT. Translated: CASSKDMNTEAFF.

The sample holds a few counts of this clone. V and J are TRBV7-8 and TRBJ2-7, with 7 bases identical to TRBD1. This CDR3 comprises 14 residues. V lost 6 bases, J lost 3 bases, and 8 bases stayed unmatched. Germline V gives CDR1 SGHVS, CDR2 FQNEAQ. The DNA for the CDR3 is TGTGCCAGCAGGCCAAGGACAGGCAGCTACGAGCAGTACTTC. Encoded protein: CASRPRTGSYEQYF.

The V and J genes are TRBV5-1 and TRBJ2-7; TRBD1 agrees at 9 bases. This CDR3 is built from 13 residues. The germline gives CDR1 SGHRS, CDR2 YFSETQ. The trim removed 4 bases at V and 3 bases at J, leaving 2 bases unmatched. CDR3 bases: TGCGCCAGCAGCCGGACAGGGGACTACGAGCAGTACTTC. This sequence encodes CASSRTGDYEQYF.

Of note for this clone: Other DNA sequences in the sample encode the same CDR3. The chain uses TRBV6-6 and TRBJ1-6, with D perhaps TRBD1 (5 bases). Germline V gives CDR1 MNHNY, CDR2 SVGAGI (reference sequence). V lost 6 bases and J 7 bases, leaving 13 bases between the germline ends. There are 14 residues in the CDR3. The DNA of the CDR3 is TGTGCCAGCAGGAACCTGGGGGAAAATTCACCCCTCCACTTT. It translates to CASRNLGENSPLHF.

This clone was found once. CDR3 bases: TGTGCCAGCAGTCCCAGGGACATTTTAGCCAAAAACATTCAGTACTTC. Encoded protein: CASSPRDILAKNIQYF. V gene TRBV6-6 combines with J gene TRBJ2-4; weak D call: TRBD1 (6 bases). The CDR3 runs to 16 residues. V lost 5 bases to trimming and J lost 0 bases, with 14 bases between them. Germline values: CDR1 MNHNY, CDR2 SVGAGI (reference sequence).

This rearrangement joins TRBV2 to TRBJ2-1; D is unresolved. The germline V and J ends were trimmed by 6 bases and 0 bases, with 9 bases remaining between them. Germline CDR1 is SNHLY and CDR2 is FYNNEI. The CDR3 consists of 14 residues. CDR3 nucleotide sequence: TGTGCCAGCAGCGACTGGGGCTCCTACAATGAGCAGTTCTTC. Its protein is CASSDWGSYNEQFF.

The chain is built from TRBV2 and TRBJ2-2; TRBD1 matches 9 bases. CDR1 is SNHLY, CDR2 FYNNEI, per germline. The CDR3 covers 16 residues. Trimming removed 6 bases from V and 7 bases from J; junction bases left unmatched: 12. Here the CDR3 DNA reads TGTGCCAGCAGCGTCCGGGACAGGGTGATGGGCGGGGAGCTGTTTTTT. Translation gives CASSVRDRVMGGELFF.

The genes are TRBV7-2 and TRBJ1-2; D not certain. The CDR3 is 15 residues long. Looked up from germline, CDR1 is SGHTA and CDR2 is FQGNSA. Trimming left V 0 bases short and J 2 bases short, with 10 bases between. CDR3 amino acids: CASSLAPGLNYGYTF. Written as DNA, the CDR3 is TGTGCCAGCAGCTTAGCGCCGGGATTGAACTATGGCTACACCTTC.

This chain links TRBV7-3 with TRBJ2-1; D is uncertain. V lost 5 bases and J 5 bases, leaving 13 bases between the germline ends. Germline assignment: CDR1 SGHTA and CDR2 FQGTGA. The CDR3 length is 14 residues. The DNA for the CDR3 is TGTGCCAGCAGCCTCGGCCCGGGTGACAATGAGCAGTTCTTC. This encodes CASSLGPGDNEQFF.

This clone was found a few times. DNA for the CDR3: TGTGCCAGCAGTTTAAGGGTCATCGGGGAGCTGTTTTTT. Its protein is CASSLRVIGELFF. The chain joins TRBV27 to TRBJ2-2; D is unclear. V lost 2 bases to trimming and J lost 7 bases, with 8 bases between them. Germline V gene sequence: CDR1 MNHEY, CDR2 SMNVEV (reference sequence). CDR3 length equals 13 residues.